This record covers a single T cell receptor (beta chain). What it binds is unknown. V gave up 4 bases and J gave up 0 bases; unmatched junction bases: 3. The CDR3 loop spans 16 amino acids. Germline CDR1 is LGHNA and CDR2 is YNFKEQ. The PCR had 60 Vbeta and 13 Jbeta primers. Sequenced by immunoSEQ multiplex PCR; TCRdb stores in-frame clones only, minus some. There are about 120,000 clones in the sample; 80% occur only once, and 8.5% to 10% lies in the top ten. These data belong to a study of cytomegalovirus exposure and HLA in healthy donors. Whole-study findings and limits: Cytomegalovirus-associated TCR beta chains were listed, numbering under 200.

Source material: PBMCs. The V gene is TRBV4-2, the J gene TRBJ2-7; 13 bases are shared with TRBD2. The sequence derives from a female donor in good health and CMV-seropositive. As DNA, the CDR3 is TGTGCCAGCAGCCTCACTAGCGGGGGGGCCTCCTACGAGCAGTACTTC. It specifies CASSLTSGGASYEQYF.